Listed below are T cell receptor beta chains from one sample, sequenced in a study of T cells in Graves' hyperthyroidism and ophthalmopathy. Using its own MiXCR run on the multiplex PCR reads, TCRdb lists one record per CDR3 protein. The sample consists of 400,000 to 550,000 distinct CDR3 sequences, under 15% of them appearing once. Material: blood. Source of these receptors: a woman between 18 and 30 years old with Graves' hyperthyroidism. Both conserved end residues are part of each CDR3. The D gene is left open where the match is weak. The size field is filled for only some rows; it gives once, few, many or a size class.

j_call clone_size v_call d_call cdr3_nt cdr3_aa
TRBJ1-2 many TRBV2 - TGTGCCAGCAGTCCCACGACAGGTTTTATTGGCTACACCTTC CASSPTTGFIGYTF
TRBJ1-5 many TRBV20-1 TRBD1 TGCAGTGCTAGCCCGGGACAGGAACATCAGCCCCAGCATTTT CSASPGQEHQPQHF
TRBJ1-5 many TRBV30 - TGTGCCTGGTCCAAGGGGGTCGCGGGGCAGCCCCAGCATTTT CAWSKGVAGQPQHF
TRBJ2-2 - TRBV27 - TGTGCCAGCAGTTTATTAGGCCAGACCACCGGGGAGCTGTTTTTT CASSLLGQTTGELFF
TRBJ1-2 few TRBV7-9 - TGTGCCAGCAGCCCGCAGGTGGACTATGGCTACACCTTC CASSPQVDYGYTF
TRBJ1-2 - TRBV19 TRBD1 TGTGCCAGTAGTCGGGACAGGGAGCAACTCTATGGCTACACCTTC CASSRDREQLYGYTF
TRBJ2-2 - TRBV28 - TGTGCCAGCAGTTTTCCATGGGACGGCGCGAACACCGGGGAGCTGTTTTTT CASSFPWDGANTGELFF
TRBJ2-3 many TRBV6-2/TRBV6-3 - TGTGCCAGCAGTTACTCGGGCGACGGCACAGATACGCAGTATTTT CASSYSGDGTDTQYF
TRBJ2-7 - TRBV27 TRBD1 TGTGCCAGCAGTTTCCTACAGGGGTACGAGCAGTACTTC CASSFLQGYEQYF
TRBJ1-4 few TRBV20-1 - TGCAGTGCTAGAGGGGAAGTAACGGGGGAAAAACTGTTTTTT CSARGEVTGEKLFF
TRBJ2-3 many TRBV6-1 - TGTGCCAGCAGTGAATTGGTACAGGAGGGCACAGATACGCAGTATTTT CASSELVQEGTDTQYF
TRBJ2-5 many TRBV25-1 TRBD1 TGTGCCAGCAGTGTCAGGGGGTACATCCGGGCCCAGTACTTC CASSVRGYIRAQYF
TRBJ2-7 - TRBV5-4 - TGTGCCAGCAGCTTAGCCGGGCCGAACCGAGAGCAGTACTTC CASSLAGPNREQYF
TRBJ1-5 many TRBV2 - TGTGCCAGCAGTAGGGACACGGGGGATAGCAATCAGCCCCAGCATTTT CASSRDTGDSNQPQHF
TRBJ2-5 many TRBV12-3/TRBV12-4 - TGTGCCAGCAGTATTTCGCAGTCCCAAGAGACCCAGTACTTC CASSISQSQETQYF
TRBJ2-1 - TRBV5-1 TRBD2 TGCGCCAGCAGCCCTCTAGCGGGAGGGTCTAGTTACAATGGGCAGTTCTTC CASSPLAGGSSYNGQFF
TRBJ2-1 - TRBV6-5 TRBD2 TGTGCCAGCAGTTACTCTGACCTCGTAGCGGGAGCGCAGTTCTTC CASSYSDLVAGAQFF
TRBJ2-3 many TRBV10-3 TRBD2 TGTGCCATCAGTGACTCCACCCCGGCTAGCGGTCAAGCGGTTACGCAGTATTTT CAISDSTPASGQAVTQYF
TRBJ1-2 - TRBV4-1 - TGCGCCAGCGGCCAAGAGGCGGCCAGGGGCTATGGCTACACCTTC CASGQEAARGYGYTF
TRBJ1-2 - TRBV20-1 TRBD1 TGCAGTGCTAGGTTAGGACAGGGGTACTATGGCTACACCTTC CSARLGQGYYGYTF
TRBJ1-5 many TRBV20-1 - TGCAGTGTTCTACAGGGACTCAGTCAGCCCCAGCATTTT CSVLQGLSQPQHF
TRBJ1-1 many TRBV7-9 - TGTGCCAGCAGCATCCAAGACATGAACACTGAAGCTTTCTTT CASSIQDMNTEAFF
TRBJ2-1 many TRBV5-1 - TGCGCCAGCAGCTTGAACAACTACAATGAGCAGTTCTTC CASSLNNYNEQFF
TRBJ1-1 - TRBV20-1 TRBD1 TGCAGTGCGAGCCGACAGGGCCTCATGAACACTGAAGCTTTCTTT CSASRQGLMNTEAFF
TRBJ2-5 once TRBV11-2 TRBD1 TGTGCCAGCAGCTTAGGAGGGACAGCGGAGACCCAGTACTTC CASSLGGTAETQYF
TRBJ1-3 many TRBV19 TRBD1 TGTGCCAGTAGTATAAAGGGACAGGGAATCGAGAGAAACACCATATATTTT CASSIKGQGIERNTIYF
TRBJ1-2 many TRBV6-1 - TGTGCCAGCAGTCGGGACCAAGGAGATGGCTACACCTTC CASSRDQGDGYTF
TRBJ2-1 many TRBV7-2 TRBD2 TGTGCCAGCAGCTTAGCGCGTATCCTAGCGGGTAACCACAATGAGCAGTTCTTC CASSLARILAGNHNEQFF
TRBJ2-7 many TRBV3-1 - TGTGCCAGCAGCCAAGTTCCGGAGGGCGAGCAGTACTTC CASSQVPEGEQYF
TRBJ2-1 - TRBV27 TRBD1 TGTGCCAGCAGTCCGGGGACAGCTTTTATTGAGCAGTTCTTC CASSPGTAFIEQFF
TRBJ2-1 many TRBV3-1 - TGTGCCAGCAGCCAAGGCGCGGCGAACTACAATGAGCAGTTCTTC CASSQGAANYNEQFF
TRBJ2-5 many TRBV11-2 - TGTGCCAGCAGGCCGACCGGGCCTCAAGAGACCCAGTACTTC CASRPTGPQETQYF
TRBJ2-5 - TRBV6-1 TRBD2 TGTGCCAGCAGTGAACTAGCGGGAGAACAAGAGACCCAGTACTTC CASSELAGEQETQYF
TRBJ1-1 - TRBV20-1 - TGCAGTGCTAGAGAGCTGGGGGCGCGGAACACTGAAGCTTTCTTT CSARELGARNTEAFF
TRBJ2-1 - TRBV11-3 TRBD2 TGTGCCAGCAGCTTAGATCAGGGACTAGCTGCGAATGAGCAGTTCTTC CASSLDQGLAANEQFF
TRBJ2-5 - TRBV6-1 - TGTGCCAGCAGTGAACTACCCTCTGCGGCCAGCGGGCGTCAAGAGACCCAGTACTTC CASSELPSAASGRQETQYF
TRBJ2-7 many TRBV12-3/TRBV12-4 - TGTGCCAGCAGTTTAGCTAACTTCTACGAGCAGTACTTC CASSLANFYEQYF
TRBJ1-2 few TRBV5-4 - TGTGCCAGCAGCCCTACTCTGGCGGGAAACTATGGCTACACCTTC CASSPTLAGNYGYTF
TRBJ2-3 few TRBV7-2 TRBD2 TGTGCCAGCAGCCGAGGCGGGACTAGCGGGACAGATACGCAGTATTTT CASSRGGTSGTDTQYF
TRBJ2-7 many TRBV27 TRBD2 TGTGCCAGCAGTCAACTAACTAGCGGGTTTCTCTACGAGCAGTACTTC CASSQLTSGFLYEQYF
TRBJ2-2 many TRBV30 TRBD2 TGTGCCTGGAGGGAGGGAGGGCCCACCGGGGAGCTGTTTTTT CAWREGGPTGELFF
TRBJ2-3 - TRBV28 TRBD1 TGTGCCAGCAGTTTAGAGGGTGGAGACAGGGGGCGATGGGCAGATACGCAGTATTTT CASSLEGGDRGRWADTQYF
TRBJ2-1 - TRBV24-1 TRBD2 TGTGCCACCAGTGCCGGGCGGGAGCCCCCAATCGGGCAGTTCTTC CATSAGREPPIGQFF
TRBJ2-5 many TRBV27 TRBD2 TGTGCCAGCAGTTTCGGCGGGAGGGCCAGAGAGACCCAGTACTTC CASSFGGRARETQYF
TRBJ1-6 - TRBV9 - TGTGCCAGCAGCGCCGGGCCCGATAATTCACCCCTCCACTTT CASSAGPDNSPLHF